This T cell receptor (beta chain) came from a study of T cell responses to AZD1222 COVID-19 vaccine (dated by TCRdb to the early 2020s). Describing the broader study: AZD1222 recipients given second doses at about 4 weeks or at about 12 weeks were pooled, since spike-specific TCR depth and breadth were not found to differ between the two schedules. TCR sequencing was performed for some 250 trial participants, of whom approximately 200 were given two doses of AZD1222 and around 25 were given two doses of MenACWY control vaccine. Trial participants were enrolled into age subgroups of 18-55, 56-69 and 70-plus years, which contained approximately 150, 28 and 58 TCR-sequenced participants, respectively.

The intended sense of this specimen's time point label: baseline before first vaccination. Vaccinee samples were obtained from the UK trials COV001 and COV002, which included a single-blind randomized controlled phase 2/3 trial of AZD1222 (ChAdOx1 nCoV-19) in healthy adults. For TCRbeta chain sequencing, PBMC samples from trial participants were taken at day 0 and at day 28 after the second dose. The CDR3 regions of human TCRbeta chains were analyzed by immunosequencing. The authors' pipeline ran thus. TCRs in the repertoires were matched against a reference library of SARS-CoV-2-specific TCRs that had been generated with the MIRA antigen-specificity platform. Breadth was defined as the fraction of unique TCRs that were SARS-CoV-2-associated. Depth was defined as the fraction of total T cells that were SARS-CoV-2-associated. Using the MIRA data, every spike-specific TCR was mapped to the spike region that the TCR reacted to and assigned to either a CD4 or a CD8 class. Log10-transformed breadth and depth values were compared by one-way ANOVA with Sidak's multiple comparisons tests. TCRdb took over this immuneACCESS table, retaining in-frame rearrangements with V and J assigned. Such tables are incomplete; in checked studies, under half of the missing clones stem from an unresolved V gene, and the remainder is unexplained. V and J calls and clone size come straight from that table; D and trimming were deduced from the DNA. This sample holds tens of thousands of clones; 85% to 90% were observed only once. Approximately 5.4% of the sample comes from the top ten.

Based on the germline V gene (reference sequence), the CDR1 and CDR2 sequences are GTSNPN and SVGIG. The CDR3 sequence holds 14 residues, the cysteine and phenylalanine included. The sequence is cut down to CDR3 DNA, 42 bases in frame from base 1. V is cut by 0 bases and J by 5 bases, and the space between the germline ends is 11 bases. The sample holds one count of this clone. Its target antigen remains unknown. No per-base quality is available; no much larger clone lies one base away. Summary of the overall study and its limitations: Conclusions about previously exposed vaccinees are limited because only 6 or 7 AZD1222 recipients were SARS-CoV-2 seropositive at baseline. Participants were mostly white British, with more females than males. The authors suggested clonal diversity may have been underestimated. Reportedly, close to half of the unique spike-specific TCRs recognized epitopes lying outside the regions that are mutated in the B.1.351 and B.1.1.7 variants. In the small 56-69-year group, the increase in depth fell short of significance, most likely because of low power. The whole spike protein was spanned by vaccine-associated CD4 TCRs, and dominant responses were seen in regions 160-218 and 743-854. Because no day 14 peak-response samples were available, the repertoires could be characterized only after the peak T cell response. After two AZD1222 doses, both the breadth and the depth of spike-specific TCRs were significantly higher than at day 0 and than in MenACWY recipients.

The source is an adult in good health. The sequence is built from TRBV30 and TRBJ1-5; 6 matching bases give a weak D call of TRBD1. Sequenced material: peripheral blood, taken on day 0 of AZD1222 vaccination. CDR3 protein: CAWSVGGGDQPQHF. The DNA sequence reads TGTGCCTGGAGTGTTGGGGGCGGGGATCAGCCCCAGCATTTT.